A single sample gave rise to the 8 T cell receptor beta chains below, sequenced in a study of T cell responses to AZD1222 COVID-19 vaccine. The assay was immunoSEQ multiplex PCR, and TCRdb's table has in-frame clones only and misses some. The table includes under 200,000 clones, 94% detected once. This specimen consisted of peripheral blood, obtained on day 0 of AZD1222 vaccination. These TCRs come from an adult in good health.

As regards this clone: The sample holds other DNA sequences that translate to the same CDR3. V usage is TRBV6-5 and J usage is TRBJ1-3; D gene uncertain. Per the germline V gene, CDR1 is MNHEY and CDR2 is SVGAGI. This CDR3 comprises 15 residues. V was shortened by 0 bases and J by 2 bases, with 8 bases between the two germline ends. In nucleotides, the CDR3 is TGTGCCAGCAGTTACTCGACCGGGACTGGAAACACCATATATTTT. Encoded protein: CASSYSTGTGNTIYF.

The V gene is TRBV19, the J gene TRBJ2-2, with D maybe TRBD1 (5 bases). V was clipped by 9 bases and J by 11 bases, with 10 bases between them. This CDR3 is 10 amino acids long. The V gene's germline CDR1 is LNHDA and CDR2 SQIVND (reference sequence). The chain's CDR3 is CASAGPELFF. CDR3 bases: TGTGCCAGCGCAGGGCCCGAGCTGTTTTTT.

The rearrangement uses TRBV28 and TRBJ1-2; possibly TRBD1 for D (6 bases). There are 14 residues in the CDR3. Germline V gives CDR1 MDHEN, CDR2 SYDVKM. The ends were cut back, 4 bases at V and 7 bases at J, with 16 bases in the middle. For the CDR3, the DNA is TGTGCCAGCAGTTCACTAGAGGCCAGGGGTGGCTACACCTTC. It yields the protein CASSSLEARGGYTF.

The chain recombines TRBV4-2 with TRBJ2-1, with D uncertain. The CDR3 consists of 16 residues. The V gene lost 0 bases and the J gene lost 0 bases, with 9 bases spanning the gap. Germline V gene sequence: CDR1 LGHNA, CDR2 YNFKEQ. The CDR3 sequence is CASSQEASSSYNEQFF. CDR3 coding DNA: TGTGCCAGCAGCCAAGAGGCAAGTAGCTCCTACAATGAGCAGTTCTTC.

The rearrangement links TRBV7-8 to TRBJ2-3; 7 bases map to TRBD2. J lost 11 bases, V lost 2 bases, and 13 bases had no gene match. The CDR3 is made up of 15 amino acids. Germline CDR1 reads SGHVS; CDR2 reads FQNEAQ. The CDR3 nucleotides are TGTGCCAGCAGCTTAACGGCGCGGGGAGGGGATGGGCAGTATTTT. Protein sequence: CASSLTARGGDGQYF.

This chain connects TRBV9 to TRBJ2-7; unclear D gene. CDR1 and CDR2 from the germline V gene are SGDLS and YYNGEE. The germline V and J ends were trimmed by 0 bases and 3 bases, with 13 bases remaining between them. This CDR3 contains 15 residues. The CDR3, as DNA: TGTGCCAGCAGCGTAGGAACTACCACACGCTACGAGCAGTACTTC. As protein: CASSVGTTTRYEQYF.

Here the CDR3 DNA reads TGTGCCTGGAGTGTACGTTTGGGGGCGAACTCCAAAAACATTCAGTACTTC. Amino acids: CAWSVRLGANSKNIQYF. V and J are TRBV30 and TRBJ2-4, with D perhaps matching TRBD1 (6 bases). With 0 bases removed from V and 2 bases from J, the gap between germline ends came to 17 bases. Germline V lookup: CDR1 GTSNPN, CDR2 SVGIG (reference sequence). The CDR3 contains 17 residues.

The chain has TRBV20-1 and TRBJ2-3; tentative D call: TRBD2 (6 bases). CDR1 is DFQATT and CDR2 is SNEGSKA in the germline V gene (reference sequence). The V and J ends lost 3 bases and 1 base respectively, with 8 bases between them. CDR3 length: 13 residues. The CDR3 DNA sequence: TGCAGTGCTAGTGCTAGCGGCACAGATACGCAGTATTTT. Its translation is CSASASGTDTQYF.